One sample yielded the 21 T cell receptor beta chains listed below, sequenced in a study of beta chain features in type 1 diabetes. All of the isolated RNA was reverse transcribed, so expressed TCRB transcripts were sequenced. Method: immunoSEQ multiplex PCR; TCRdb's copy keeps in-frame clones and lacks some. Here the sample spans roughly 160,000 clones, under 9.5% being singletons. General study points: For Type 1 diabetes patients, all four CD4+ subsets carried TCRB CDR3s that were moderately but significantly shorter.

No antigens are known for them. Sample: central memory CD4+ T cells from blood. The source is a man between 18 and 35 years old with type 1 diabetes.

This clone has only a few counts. The CDR3 sequence is CASSLEQGTNYTF. CDR3 sequence (DNA): TGTGCCAGCAGTTTGGAGCAGGGGACTAACTACACCTTC. This sequence joins TRBV28 and TRBJ1-2, with D perhaps TRBD1 (6 bases). V was clipped by 3 bases and J by 10 bases, with 15 bases between them. The CDR3 has 13 amino acids. CDR1 and CDR2 (germline): MDHEN, SYDVKM.

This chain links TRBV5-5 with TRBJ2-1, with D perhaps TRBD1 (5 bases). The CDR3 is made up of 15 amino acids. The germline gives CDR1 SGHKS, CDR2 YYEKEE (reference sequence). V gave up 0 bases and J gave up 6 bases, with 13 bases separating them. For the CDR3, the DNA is TGTGCCAGCAGCTTGGATCAAGTAGGGGCCAATGAGCAGTTCTTC. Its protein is CASSLDQVGANEQFF.

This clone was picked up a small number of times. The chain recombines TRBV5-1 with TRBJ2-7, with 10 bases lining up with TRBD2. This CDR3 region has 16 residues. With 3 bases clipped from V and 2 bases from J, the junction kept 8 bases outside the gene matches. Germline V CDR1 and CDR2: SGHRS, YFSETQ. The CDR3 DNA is TGCGCCAGCAGCTGGACCGGGACTAGCGAGACCTACGAGCAGTACTTC. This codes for CASSWTGTSETYEQYF.

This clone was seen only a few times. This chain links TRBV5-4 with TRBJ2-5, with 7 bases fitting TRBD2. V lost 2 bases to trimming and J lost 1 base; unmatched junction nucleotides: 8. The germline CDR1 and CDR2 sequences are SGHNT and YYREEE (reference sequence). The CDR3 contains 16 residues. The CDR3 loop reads CASSFGAGAAQETQYF. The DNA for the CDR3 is TGTGCCAGCAGCTTCGGGGCGGGAGCCGCCCAAGAGACCCAGTACTTC.

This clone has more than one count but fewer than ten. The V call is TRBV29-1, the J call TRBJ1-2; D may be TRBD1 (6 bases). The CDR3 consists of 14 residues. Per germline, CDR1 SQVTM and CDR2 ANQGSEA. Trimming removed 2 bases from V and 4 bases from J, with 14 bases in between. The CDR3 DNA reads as TGCAGCGTTGAAATGGGGGCTTACGTCTATGGCTACACCTTC. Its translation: CSVEMGAYVYGYTF.

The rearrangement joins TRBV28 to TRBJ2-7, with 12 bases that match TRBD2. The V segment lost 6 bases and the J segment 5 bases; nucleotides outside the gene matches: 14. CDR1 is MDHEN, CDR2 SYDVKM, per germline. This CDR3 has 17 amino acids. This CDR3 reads CASRRQPQGLAGNEQYF. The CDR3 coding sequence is TGTGCCAGCAGACGCCAGCCTCAGGGACTAGCGGGTAACGAGCAGTACTTC. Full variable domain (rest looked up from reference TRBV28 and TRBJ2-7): DVKVTQSSRYLVKRTGEKVFLECVQDMDHENMFWYRQDPGLGLRLIYFSYDVKMKEKGDIPEGYSVSREKKERFSLILESASTNQTSMYLCASRRQPQGLAGNEQYFGPGTRLTVT.

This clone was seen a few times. CDR3 nucleotide sequence: TGTGCCAGCACCCCCAACCAGCATTTT. Amino acids: CASTPNQHF. This sequence joins TRBV27 and TRBJ1-5; unclear D gene. Trimming stripped 7 bases from V and 12 bases from J, with 7 bases between. Germline loops: CDR1 MNHEY, CDR2 SMNVEV (reference sequence). The CDR3 sequence is 9 residues long.

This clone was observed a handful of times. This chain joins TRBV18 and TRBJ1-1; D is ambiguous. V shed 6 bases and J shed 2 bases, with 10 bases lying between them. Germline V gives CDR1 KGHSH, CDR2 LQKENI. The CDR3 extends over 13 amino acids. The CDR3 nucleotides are TGTGCCAGCTCTCTTACTCAAAACACTGAAGCTTTCTTT. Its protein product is CASSLTQNTEAFF. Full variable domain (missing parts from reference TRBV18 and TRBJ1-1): NAGVMQNPRHLVRRRGQEARLRCSPMKGHSHVYWYRQLPEEGLKFMVYLQKENIIDESGMPKERFSAEFPKEGPSILRIQQVVRGDSAAYFCASSLTQNTEAFFGQGTRLTVV.

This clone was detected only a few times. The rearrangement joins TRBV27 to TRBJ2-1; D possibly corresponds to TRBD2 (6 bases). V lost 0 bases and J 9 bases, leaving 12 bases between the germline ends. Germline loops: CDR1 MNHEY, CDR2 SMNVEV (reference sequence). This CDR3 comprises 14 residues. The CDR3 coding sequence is TGTGCCAGCAGTTTATCACTAGCAAAAGGTGAGCAGTTCTTC. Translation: CASSLSLAKGEQFF.

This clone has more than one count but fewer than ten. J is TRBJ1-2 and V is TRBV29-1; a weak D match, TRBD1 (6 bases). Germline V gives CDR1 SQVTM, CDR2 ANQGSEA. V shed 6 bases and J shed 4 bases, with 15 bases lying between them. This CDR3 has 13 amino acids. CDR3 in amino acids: CSVLLQGSYGYTF. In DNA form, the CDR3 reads TGCAGCGTCCTGCTACAGGGCTCCTATGGCTACACCTTC.

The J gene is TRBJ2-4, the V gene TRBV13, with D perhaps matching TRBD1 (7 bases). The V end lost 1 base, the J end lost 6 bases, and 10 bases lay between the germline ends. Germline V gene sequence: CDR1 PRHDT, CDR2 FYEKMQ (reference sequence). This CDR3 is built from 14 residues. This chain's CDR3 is CASSLAGGGNIQYF. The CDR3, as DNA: TGTGCCAGCAGCTTAGCAGGGGGAGGAAACATTCAGTACTTC.

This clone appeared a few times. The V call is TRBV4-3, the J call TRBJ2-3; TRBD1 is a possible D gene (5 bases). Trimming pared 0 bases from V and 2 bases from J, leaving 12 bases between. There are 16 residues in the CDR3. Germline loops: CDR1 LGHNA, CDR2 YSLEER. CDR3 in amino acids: CASSQDPGRATDTQYF. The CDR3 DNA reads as TGCGCCAGCAGCCAAGATCCCGGCAGGGCCACAGATACGCAGTATTTT.

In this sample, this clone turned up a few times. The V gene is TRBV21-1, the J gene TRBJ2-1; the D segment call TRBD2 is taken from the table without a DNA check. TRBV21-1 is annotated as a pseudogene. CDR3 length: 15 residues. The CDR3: CASSKTSGAGWEQFF. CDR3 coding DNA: TGTGCCAGCAGCAAGACTAGCGGGGCGGGGTGGGAGCAGTTCTTC.

The CDR3 nucleotides read TGTGCCAGCAGTCCCCTAAGGACAGGGGGGGACGAGCAGTACTTC. Translated, it gives CASSPLRTGGDEQYF. This rearrangement joins TRBV25-1 to TRBJ2-7; 10 nucleotides match TRBD1. The CDR3 extends over 15 amino acids. Germline V gene data show CDR1 as MGHDK and CDR2 as SYGVNS. After removal of 5 bases from V and 5 bases from J, the junction contained 9 bases not matched to a gene.

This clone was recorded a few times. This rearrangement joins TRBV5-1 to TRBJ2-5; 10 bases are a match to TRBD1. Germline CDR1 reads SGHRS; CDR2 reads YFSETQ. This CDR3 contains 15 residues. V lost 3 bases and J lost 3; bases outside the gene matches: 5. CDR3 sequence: CASSSVGTGEETQYF. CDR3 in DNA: TGCGCCAGCAGCTCCGTGGGGACAGGGGAAGAGACCCAGTACTTC.

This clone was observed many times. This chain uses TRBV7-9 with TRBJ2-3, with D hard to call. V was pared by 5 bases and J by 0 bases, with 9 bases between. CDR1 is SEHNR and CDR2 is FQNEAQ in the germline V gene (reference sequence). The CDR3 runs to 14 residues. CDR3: CASSAPQSTDTQYF. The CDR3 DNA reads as TGTGCCAGCAGCGCACCCCAGAGCACAGATACGCAGTATTTT. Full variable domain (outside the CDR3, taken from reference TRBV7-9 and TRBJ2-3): DTGVSQNPRHKITKRGQNVTFRCDPISEHNRLYWYRQTLGQGPEFLTYFQNEAQLEKSRLLSDRFSAERPKGSFSTLEIQRTEQGDSAMYLCASSAPQSTDTQYFGPGTRLTVL.

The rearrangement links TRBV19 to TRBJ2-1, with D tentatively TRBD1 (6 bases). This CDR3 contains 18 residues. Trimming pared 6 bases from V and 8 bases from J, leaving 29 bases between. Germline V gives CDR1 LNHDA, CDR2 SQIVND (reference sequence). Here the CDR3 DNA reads TGTGCCAGTAGCCGACGAGGACAGCCCATTACCGTAGGGCATGAGCAGTTCTTC. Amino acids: CASSRRGQPITVGHEQFF.

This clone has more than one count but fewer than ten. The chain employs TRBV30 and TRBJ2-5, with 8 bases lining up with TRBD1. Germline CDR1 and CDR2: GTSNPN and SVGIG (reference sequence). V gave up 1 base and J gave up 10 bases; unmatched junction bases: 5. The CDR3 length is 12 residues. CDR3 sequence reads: CAWSAGQVRQYF. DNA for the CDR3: TGTGCCTGGAGTGCGGGACAGGTCCGCCAGTACTTC. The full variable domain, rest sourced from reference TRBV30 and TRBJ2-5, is SQTIHQWPATLVQPVGSPLSLECTVEGTSNPNLYWYRQAAGRGLQLLFYSVGIGQISSEVPQNLSASRPQDRQFILSSKKLLLSDSGFYLCAWSAGQVRQYFGPGTRLLVL.

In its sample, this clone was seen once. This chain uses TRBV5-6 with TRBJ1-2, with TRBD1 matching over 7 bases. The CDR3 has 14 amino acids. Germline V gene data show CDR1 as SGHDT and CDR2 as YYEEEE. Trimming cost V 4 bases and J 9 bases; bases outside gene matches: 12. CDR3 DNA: TGTGCCAGCAGCCTAAGCAGGGGGGCTGGACGCTACACCTTC. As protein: CASSLSRGAGRYTF.

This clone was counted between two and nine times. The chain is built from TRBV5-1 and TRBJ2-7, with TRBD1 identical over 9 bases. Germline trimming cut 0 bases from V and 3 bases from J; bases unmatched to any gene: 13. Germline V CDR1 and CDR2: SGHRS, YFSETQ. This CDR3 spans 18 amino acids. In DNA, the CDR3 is TGCGCCAGCAGCTTGGTTTATTTTGGACAGGGGACATTCTACGAGCAGTACTTC. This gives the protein CASSLVYFGQGTFYEQYF.

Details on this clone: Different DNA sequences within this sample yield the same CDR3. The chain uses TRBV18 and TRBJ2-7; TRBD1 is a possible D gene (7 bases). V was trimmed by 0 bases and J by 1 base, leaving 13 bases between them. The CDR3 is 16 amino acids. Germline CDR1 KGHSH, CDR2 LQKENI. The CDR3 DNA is TGTGCCAGCTCACCACCGCAGGGGGGTAATTCCTACGAGCAGTACTTC. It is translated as CASSPPQGGNSYEQYF.